This TCR beta chain derives from a study of blood T cell repertoires in COVID-19. For the study at large: Acute-phase and convalescent COVID-19 samples originated in the United States, Italy and Spain.

Profiling relied on immunoSEQ multiplex PCR, and the TCRdb table lists in-frame clones only, not all of them. Of under 250,000 clones listed, about nine tenths are singletons. This clone was recorded once. The CDR3 covers 18 residues. The germline CDR1 and CDR2 sequences are SGHNT and YYREEE (reference sequence). V lost 4 bases, J lost 0 bases, and 16 bases stayed unmatched. Material for sequencing was peripheral blood. This receptor was taken from a man aged 50 or older with COVID-19, enrolled during active disease. The chain carries TRBV5-4 and TRBJ2-7; TRBD1 matches at 7 bases. The CDR3 bases are TGTGCCAGCAGCCAAGATCCGGGACAGCGAGCCCTCTCCTACGAGCAGTACTTC. This gives the protein CASSQDPGQRALSYEQYF.